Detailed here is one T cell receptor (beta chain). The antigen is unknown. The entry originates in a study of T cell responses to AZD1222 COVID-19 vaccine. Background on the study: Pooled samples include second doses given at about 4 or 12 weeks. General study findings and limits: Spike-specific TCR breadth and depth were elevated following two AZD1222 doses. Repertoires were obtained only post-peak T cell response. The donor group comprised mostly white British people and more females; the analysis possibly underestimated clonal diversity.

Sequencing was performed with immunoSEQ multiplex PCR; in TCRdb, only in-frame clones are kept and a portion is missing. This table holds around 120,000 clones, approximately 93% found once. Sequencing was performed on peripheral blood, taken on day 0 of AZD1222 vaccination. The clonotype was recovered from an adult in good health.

The CDR3 region is CASSSGTVPFTYEQYF. CDR3 sequence (DNA): TGCGCCAGCAGCTCGGGAACAGTTCCCTTCACCTACGAGCAGTACTTC. The chain uses TRBV5-1 and TRBJ2-7; possible D gene TRBD2, 5 bases. There are 16 residues in the CDR3. V was cut by 3 bases and J by 2 bases, with 18 bases left in between. CDR1 is SGHRS and CDR2 is YFSETQ in the germline V gene.